Listed here are 5 T cell receptor beta chains from one sample, sequenced in a study of regulatory T cells in long-lasting Graves disease. Specified time point: newly diagnosed GD, antithyroid drugs for less than 3 months. Extracted PBMC RNA gave rise to the TCR library. Construction of TCR beta libraries relied on iRepertoire HTBI primers and on Arm-PCR targeting CDR3 regions. TCRdb processed the multiplex PCR reads anew with MiXCR; each CDR3 protein has one entry. The sample includes approximately 480,000 distinct CDR3 sequences, 15% to 20% of them seen just once. In addition, the sample was reused for a study of T cells in Graves' hyperthyroidism and ophthalmopathy.

The source was peripheral blood mononuclear cells (PBMCs), collected at new diagnosis, from a patient treated with antithyroid drugs. The source is a man aged 40-49 years with Graves disease.

This clonotype was counted between two and nine times. The chain uses TRBV6-1 and TRBJ1-5, with D possibly matching TRBD1 (5 bases). CDR1 MNHNS and CDR2 SASEGT come from the germline V gene. This CDR3 has 14 amino acids. Trimming took 1 base from V and 6 from J, leaving 10 bases between them. The CDR3 spells CASSEGATGQPQHF. In DNA form, the CDR3 reads TGTGCCAGCAGTGAAGGTGCCACAGGTCAGCCCCAGCATTTT.

In this sample, this clonotype turned up a few times. V is TRBV28 and J is TRBJ1-2, with D perhaps TRBD1 (5 bases). CDR1 and CDR2 (germline): MDHEN, SYDVKM. This CDR3 has 13 residues. The V gene lost 6 bases and the J gene lost 4 bases, with 12 bases spanning the gap. This CDR3 reads CASRSGTLYGYTF. The CDR3 DNA reads as TGTGCCAGCAGATCCGGGACTCTCTATGGCTACACCTTC.

This chain links TRBV6-2 or TRBV6-3 with TRBJ2-1, with D perhaps TRBD1 or TRBD2 (5 bases each). The V gene's germline CDR1 is MNHEY and CDR2 SVGEGT. Trimming took off 3 bases at V and 8 bases at J, with 17 bases between the two ends. The CDR3 sequence is 15 residues long. CDR3 amino acids: CASSYWDRGRHEQFF. CDR3 nucleotides: TGTGCCAGCAGTTATTGGGACCGCGGGCGGCATGAGCAGTTCTTC.

This clonotype was found a few times. The chain has TRBV19 and TRBJ2-7; D is unclear. Germline CDR1 reads LNHDA; CDR2 reads SQIVND (reference sequence). This CDR3 is built from 13 residues. Trimming pared 1 base from V and 3 bases from J, leaving 7 bases between. The CDR3 region has the DNA TGTGCCAGTAGTATAGGTCTCATCTACGAGCAGTACTTC. This encodes CASSIGLIYEQYF. Filled out from reference TRBV19 and TRBJ2-7, the complete variable domain reads DGGITQSPKYLFRKEGQNVTLSCEQNLNHDAMYWYRQDPGQGLRLIYYSQIVNDFQKGDIAEGYSVSREKKESFPLTVTSAQKNPTAFYLCASSIGLIYEQYFGPGTRLTVT.

This chain connects TRBV5-1 to TRBJ2-7; D uncertain. This CDR3 comprises 12 residues. Trimming shortened V by 0 bases and J by 8 bases, and 9 bases separated the two germline ends. CDR1 and CDR2 (germline): SGHRS, YFSETQ. In DNA, the CDR3 is TGCGCCAGCAGCTTGGAAGCTACGAAGCAGTACTTC. This gives the protein CASSLEATKQYF.